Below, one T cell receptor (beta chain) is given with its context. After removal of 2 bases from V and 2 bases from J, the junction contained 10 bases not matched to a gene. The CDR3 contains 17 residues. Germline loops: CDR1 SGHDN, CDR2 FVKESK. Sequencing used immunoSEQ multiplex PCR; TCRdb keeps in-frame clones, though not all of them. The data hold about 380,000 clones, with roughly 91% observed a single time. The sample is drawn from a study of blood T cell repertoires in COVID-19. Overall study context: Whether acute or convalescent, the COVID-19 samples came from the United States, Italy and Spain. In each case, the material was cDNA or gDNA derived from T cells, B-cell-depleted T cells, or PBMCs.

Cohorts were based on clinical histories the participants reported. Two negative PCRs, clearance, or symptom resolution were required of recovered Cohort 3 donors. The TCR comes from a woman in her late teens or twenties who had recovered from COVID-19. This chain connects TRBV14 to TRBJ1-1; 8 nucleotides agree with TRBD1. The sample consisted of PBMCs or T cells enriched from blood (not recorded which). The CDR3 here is CASSQKGGTGANTEAFF. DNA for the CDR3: TGTGCCAGCAGCCAAAAGGGGGGGACAGGAGCTAACACTGAAGCTTTCTTT. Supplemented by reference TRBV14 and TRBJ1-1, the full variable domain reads EAGVTQFPSHSVIEKGQTVTLRCDPISGHDNLYWYRRVMGKEIKFLLHFVKESKQDESGMPNNRFLAERTGGTYSTLKVQPAELEDSGVYFCASSQKGGTGANTEAFFGQGTRLTVV.